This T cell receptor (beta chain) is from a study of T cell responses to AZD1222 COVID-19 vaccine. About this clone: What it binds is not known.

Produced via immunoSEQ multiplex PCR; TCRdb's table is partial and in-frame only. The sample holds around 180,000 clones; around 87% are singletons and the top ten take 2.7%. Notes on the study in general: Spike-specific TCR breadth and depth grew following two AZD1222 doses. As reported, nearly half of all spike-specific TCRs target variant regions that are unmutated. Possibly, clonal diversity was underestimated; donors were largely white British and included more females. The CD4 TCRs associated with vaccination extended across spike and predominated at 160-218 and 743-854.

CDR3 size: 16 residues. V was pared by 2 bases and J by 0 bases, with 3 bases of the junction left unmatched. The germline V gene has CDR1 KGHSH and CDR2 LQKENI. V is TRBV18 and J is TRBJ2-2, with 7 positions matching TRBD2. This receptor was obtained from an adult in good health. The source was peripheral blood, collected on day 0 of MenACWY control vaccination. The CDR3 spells CASSPAGAANTGELFF. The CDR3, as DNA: TGTGCCAGCTCACCAGCGGGAGCCGCGAACACCGGGGAGCTGTTTTTT.